This T cell receptor (beta chain) is drawn from a study of vaccination and CD4 T cells after COVID-19. On the study more broadly: Four females and six males made up the convalescents, two of whom were Hispanic.

Note on this clonotype: Its antigen is undetermined.

The Oncomine TCR Beta short-read assay generated sequence data from the DNA of cultured CD4+ T cells. MiXCR, run by TCRdb on the PCR reads, gives a single entry per CDR3 protein. This table has 20,000 to 25,000 distinct CDR3 sequences, just under 45% appearing once. The CDR3 is made up of 13 amino acids. The V segment lost 0 bases and the J segment 5 bases; nucleotides outside the gene matches: 0. In germline, CDR1 is DFQATT, CDR2 SNEGSKA (reference sequence). Treatment specified: approximately 9-day PBMC culture with coronavirus spike peptide pools or control peptides (ViraFEST assay). Sequencing was done on a sample of CD4+ T cells from blood, cultured in vitro. The sequence was collected from a human donor who had recovered from COVID-19. The chain combines TRBV20-1 with TRBJ2-3; TRBD2 agrees at 9 bases. The CDR3 region has the DNA TGCAGTGCTAGAGAACTAGCGGGAGATACGCAGTATTTT. Translated: CSARELAGDTQYF.